Below are 15 T cell receptor beta chains sequenced from a single sample in a study of lung T cells in sarcoidosis with Löfgren's syndrome. TCRdb re-analysed the reads in MiXCR, keeping a single row per CDR3 protein. There are around 60,000 distinct CDR3 sequences in the sample; about 20% occur only once, and 2% to 2.5% lies in the top ten. Source material: CD4+ T cells from PBMCs. Receptor source: a human donor with sarcoidosis (Löfgren's syndrome or another form), or a control subject (not recorded which).

A few counts support this clonotype. This chain links TRBV2 with TRBJ2-1, with D maybe TRBD1 (6 bases). The germline gives CDR1 SNHLY, CDR2 FYNNEI. V lost 7 bases and J 4 bases, leaving 14 bases between the germline ends. This CDR3 contains 14 residues. DNA for the CDR3: TGTGCCAGCAATCGACAGGTCCTTTACAATGAGCAGTTCTTC. Translated, it gives CASNRQVLYNEQFF.

This clonotype was seen many times. J is TRBJ1-1 and V is TRBV28; D is undetermined. V was pared by 8 bases and J by 5 bases, with 12 bases between. The CDR3 is 12 residues long. The germline V gene has CDR1 MDHEN and CDR2 SYDVKM. CDR3 DNA sequence: TGTGCCAGCGGTCCCTCTAGGACTGAAGCTTTCTTT. It translates to CASGPSRTEAFF.

This rearrangement joins TRBV3-1 to TRBJ1-1; 8 positions match TRBD1. The CDR3 spans 15 residues. The ends lost 3 bases at V and 5 bases at J; junction bases unmatched: 8. Germline values: CDR1 LGHDT, CDR2 YNNKEL (reference sequence). CDR3 DNA: TGTGCCAGCAGCCATCTGGACAGGGTTGGAACTGAAGCTTTCTTT. Encoded protein: CASSHLDRVGTEAFF. The whole variable domain, remainder taken from reference TRBV3-1 and TRBJ1-1, is DTAVSQTPKYLVTQMGNDKSIKCEQNLGHDTMYWYKQDSKKFLKIMFSYNNKELIINETVPNRFSPKSPDKAHLNLHINSLELGDSAVYFCASSHLDRVGTEAFFGQGTRLTVV.

This clonotype was counted at least ten times. The rearrangement uses TRBV28 and TRBJ1-1, with D hard to call. Per the germline V gene, CDR1 is MDHEN and CDR2 is SYDVKM. The ends were cut back, 3 bases at V and 5 bases at J, with 7 bases in the middle. The CDR3 consists of 12 residues. For the CDR3, the DNA is TGTGCCAGCAGTTTTACACAGACTGAAGCTTTCTTT. Translating gives CASSFTQTEAFF.

This clonotype is a singleton in its sample. It may be a read error: a sequence one base away is much more abundant. V gene TRBV20-1 combines with J gene TRBJ2-7; D uncertain. Germline values: CDR1 DFQATT, CDR2 SNEGSKA (reference sequence). The CDR3 covers 11 residues. The CDR3 region is CSAGEIYERYV. CDR3 DNA sequence: TGCAGTGCTGGTGAGATCTACGAGCGGTACGTC.

This clonotype was observed many times. V gene TRBV3-1 combines with J gene TRBJ2-5; tentative D call: TRBD2 (6 bases). The V end lost 1 base, the J end lost 1 base, and 10 bases lay between the germline ends. Germline assignment: CDR1 LGHDT and CDR2 YNNKEL (reference sequence). The length of the CDR3 is 15 residues. This CDR3 reads CASSQGAGSQETQYF. CDR3 in DNA: TGTGCCAGCAGCCAAGGAGCGGGTTCCCAAGAGACCCAGTACTTC.

The sample holds many counts of this clonotype. The chain has TRBV6-6 and TRBJ2-1; the match to TRBD2 covers 11 bases. Germline CDR1 and CDR2: MNHNY and SVGAGI (reference sequence). V trimming: 2 bases; J trimming: 0 bases; junction bases outside the gene matches: 3. The CDR3 covers 17 residues. CDR3 DNA: TGTGCCAGCAGTTACGGGACTAGCGGACGCTCCTACAATGAGCAGTTCTTC. Translation gives CASSYGTSGRSYNEQFF.

This clonotype was observed a few times. This chain uses TRBV24-1 with TRBJ1-1; D not certain. CDR1 is KGHDR and CDR2 is SFDVKD in the germline V gene. This CDR3 has 13 residues. The germline V and J ends were trimmed by 1 base and 7 bases, with 9 bases remaining between them. The CDR3 reads CATSDFGYSEAFF. CDR3 DNA: TGTGCCACCAGTGATTTCGGGTACAGTGAAGCTTTCTTT.

Regarding this clonotype: Since a much larger clone is just one base distant, this may be a read error. This chain joins TRBV12-3 or TRBV12-4 and TRBJ2-7; 8 bases fit TRBD1. This CDR3 is built from 15 residues. Trimming at V came to 7 bases and at J to 5 bases, leaving 13 bases not matched to a gene. In DNA form, the CDR3 reads TGTGCCAGCATCAACCCATGGGCAGGGGGCCACGAGCAGTACTTC. This sequence encodes CASINPWAGGHEQYF.

A few counts support this clonotype. The chain has TRBV10-3 and TRBJ2-7; D not resolved. The CDR3 spans 12 residues. Trimming removed 3 bases from V and 2 bases from J, with 5 bases in between. In germline, CDR1 is ENHRY, CDR2 SYGVKD. The CDR3 sequence is CAISDIPYEQYV. For the CDR3, the DNA is TGTGCCATCAGTGACATACCCTACGAGCAGTACGTC.

In its sample, this clonotype was seen a few times. V and J are TRBV7-2 and TRBJ2-3; possible D gene TRBD2, 6 bases. The CDR3 has 16 amino acids. Deletions cut 1 base from V and 8 bases from J, with 19 bases between. CDR1 SGHTA and CDR2 FQGNSA come from the germline V gene. In DNA form, the CDR3 reads TGTGCCAGCAGCTTAGAAGCGGCCGGAGGGGTGGGTACGCAGTATTTT. It is translated as CASSLEAAGGVGTQYF.

Many counts were recorded for this clonotype. The CDR3 sequence: CASSYGDINSYEQYV. The CDR3 nucleotides read TGTGCCAGCAGTTACGGGGACATAAACTCCTACGAGCAGTACGTC. The gene calls are TRBV6-6 and TRBJ2-7; possibly TRBD1 for D (6 bases). V dropped 2 bases and J dropped 0 bases, with 11 bases sitting between them. This CDR3 contains 15 residues. CDR1 is MNHNY and CDR2 is SVGAGI in the germline V gene (reference sequence).

V is TRBV14 and J is TRBJ2-1, with 7 nucleotides matching TRBD1. The V gene's germline CDR1 is SGHDN and CDR2 FVKESK. The CDR3 length is 16 residues. Losses at the gene ends were 4 bases for V and 0 bases for J; bases not matched to a gene: 6. The CDR3 protein is CASSRGGILSYNEQFF. Written as DNA, the CDR3 is TGTGCCAGCAGCCGAGGGGGCATCCTCTCCTACAATGAGCAGTTCTTC.

This clonotype was seen many times. The chain links TRBV4-1 to TRBJ2-2; tentative D call: TRBD1 (5 bases). Trimming pared 1 base from V and 4 bases from J, leaving 13 bases between. The germline CDR1 and CDR2 sequences are MGHRA and YSYEKL. The CDR3 has 16 residues. This CDR3 reads CASSQVDMGFTGELFF. CDR3 bases: TGCGCCAGCAGCCAAGTGGACATGGGATTCACCGGGGAGCTGTTTTTT.

The sample holds many counts of this clonotype. The chain is built from TRBV6-1 and TRBJ2-1, with a possible D match to TRBD2 (5 bases). CDR3 length equals 12 residues. V was pared by 8 bases and J by 8 bases, with 13 bases between. Germline CDR1 is MNHNS and CDR2 is SASEGT. CDR3 coding DNA: TGTGCCAGCTCCCCGGGAATTTATGAGCAGTTCTTC. Translation gives CASSPGIYEQFF.